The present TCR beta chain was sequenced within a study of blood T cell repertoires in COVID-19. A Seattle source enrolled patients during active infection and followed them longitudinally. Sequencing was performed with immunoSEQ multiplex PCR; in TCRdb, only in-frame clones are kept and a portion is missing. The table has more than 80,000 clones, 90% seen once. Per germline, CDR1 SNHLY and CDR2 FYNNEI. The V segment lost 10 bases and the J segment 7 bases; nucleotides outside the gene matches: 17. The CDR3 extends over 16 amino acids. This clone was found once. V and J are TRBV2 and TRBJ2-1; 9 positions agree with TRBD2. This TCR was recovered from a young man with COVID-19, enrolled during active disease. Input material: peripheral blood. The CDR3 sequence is CAILGWRAGGGNEQFF. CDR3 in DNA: TGTGCCATCCTAGGGTGGAGAGCGGGAGGAGGTAATGAGCAGTTCTTC.